The sequence of this T cell receptor (beta chain) was determined in a study of CD8 T cells in ankylosing spondylitis. This clonotype was seen only a few times. Antigen specificity is unknown. By quantitative 5'-RACE with molecular barcodes, the TCR beta libraries were made. Via MiXCR, TCRdb re-called the 5' RACE reads, giving one row per CDR3 protein. The sample has a few hundred thousand distinct CDR3 sequences, around 7.6% seen once. The V segment lost 2 bases and the J segment 4 bases; nucleotides outside the gene matches: 11. CDR1 is SGHTA, CDR2 FQGTGA, per germline. The CDR3 runs 17 residues. Study conclusions and caveats: Within ankylosing spondylitis blood, a TCR beta motif made up of roughly eight highly homologous variants appeared to be characteristic. Relatively rare in peripheral blood, disease-linked clones were also CD8+.

Sequencing was done on a sample of blood, either unsorted or a sorted T cell fraction (not recorded which). The gene calls are TRBV7-3 and TRBJ2-3; 8 positions agree with TRBD2. This TCR derives from a male donor with ankylosing spondylitis. The CDR3 DNA follows: TGTGCCAGCAGCTTAGTGCCCCTTGCGGGAGGTGCAGATACGCAGTATTTT. Its protein is CASSLVPLAGGADTQYF.